Reported below is one T cell receptor beta chain. The V gene lost 3 bases and the J gene lost 7 bases, with 7 bases spanning the gap. CDR1 SGDLS and CDR2 YYNGEE come from the germline V gene. This CDR3 comprises 11 residues. This record comes from a study of T cells in tumors after PD-1 blockade. Study-wide background: No patient had prior checkpoint blockade, systemic immunosuppression, or radiotherapy within 4 weeks. Patients received pembrolizumab 200 mg every 3 weeks or cemiplimab 350 mg every 2 weeks. A subset received ongoing vismodegib 150 mg daily alongside anti-PD-1 therapy.

Input was about 616 ng to 6,500 ng of genomic DNA from tumor or blood. TCRdb's table, derived via immunoSEQ multiplex PCR, lists solely in-frame clones and lacks some. The data hold some 60,000 clones, with roughly 77% observed a single time. The sample consisted of PBMCs, taken before anti-PD-1 treatment. The receptor was isolated from a human donor with basal cell carcinoma. The rearrangement links TRBV9 to TRBJ1-2; D is perhaps TRBD1 (5 bases). CDR3: CASSATGGYTF. CDR3 sequence (DNA): TGTGCCAGCAGCGCAACAGGTGGCTACACCTTC.